This T cell receptor beta chain is drawn from a study of blood T cell repertoires in COVID-19. Study overall: Both acute and convalescent COVID-19 samples were obtained from the United States, Italy and Spain.

Assay used: immunoSEQ multiplex PCR; TCRdb lists only in-frame clones, some missing. Of some 220,000 clones listed, 84% are singletons. The sample comprised peripheral blood. The TCR was taken from a woman of 80 years or more with active or convalescent COVID-19.

CDR3 DNA: TGTGCCATCAGTGAACTAGCGGGGGGACTCTCTGGGGCCAACGTCCTGACTTTC. Its protein is CAISELAGGLSGANVLTF. The chain links TRBV10-3 to TRBJ2-6; 12 positions match TRBD2. V lost 3 bases and J lost 0; bases outside the gene matches: 3. Germline values: CDR1 ENHRY, CDR2 SYGVKD. This CDR3 has 18 residues.